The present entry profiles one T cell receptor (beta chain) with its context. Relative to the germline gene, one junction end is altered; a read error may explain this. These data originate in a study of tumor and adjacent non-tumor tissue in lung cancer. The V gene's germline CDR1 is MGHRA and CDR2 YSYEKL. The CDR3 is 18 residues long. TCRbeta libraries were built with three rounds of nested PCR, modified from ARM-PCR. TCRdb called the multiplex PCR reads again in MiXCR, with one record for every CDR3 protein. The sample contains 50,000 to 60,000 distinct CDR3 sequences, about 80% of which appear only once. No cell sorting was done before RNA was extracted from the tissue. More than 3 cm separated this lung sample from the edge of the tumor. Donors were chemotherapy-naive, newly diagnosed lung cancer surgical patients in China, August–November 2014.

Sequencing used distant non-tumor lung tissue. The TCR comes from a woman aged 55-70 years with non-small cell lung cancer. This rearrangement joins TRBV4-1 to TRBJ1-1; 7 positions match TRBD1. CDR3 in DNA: TGCGCCAGTAGCCAAGAGTTCGGTCGGGGACAGCCGACGGGGGAAGCTTTCTTT. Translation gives CASSQEFGRGQPTGEAFF.